A selection of T cell receptor beta chains follows, all from one sample in a study of vaccination effects on CD4 cells after COVID-19. Profiling relied on immunoSEQ multiplex PCR, and the TCRdb table lists in-frame clones only, not all of them. The table has some 40,000 clones, about three quarters seen once. Their antigens are not known. This sample comprised CD4+ T cells from PBMCs cultured with HCoV-NL63 spike peptides, obtained before COVID-19 vaccination. These receptors were collected from a human donor who had a prior SARS-CoV-2 infection. Both conserved end residues are part of each CDR3. The size of a clone is reported for some rows only, either as once, few or many, or as a class for expanded clones.

. | TRBJ2-7 | TRBV5-4 | CASSFGGGKNEQYF
. | TRBJ1-6 | TRBV4-1 | CASSRPRGQVSSRPSPLHF
. | TRBJ2-7 | TRBV5-1 | CASSLTGGTGFDEQYF
. | TRBJ2-5 | TRBV15 | CATSPGGRETQYF
. | TRBJ2-2 | TRBV7-3 | CASSDLAYTGELFF
. | TRBJ2-3 | TRBV15 | CATSRALARSTDTQYF
. | TRBJ2-5 | TRBV5-5 | CASSFLAGAGKETQYF
. | TRBJ2-1 | TRBV7-9 | CASSPGPGHRLIYNEQFF
. | TRBJ1-5 | TRBV12-5 | CASGNGEPQHF
few | TRBJ1-1 | TRBV7-3 | CASSLFTGTEAFF
. | TRBJ2-1 | TRBV4-3 | CASSQDPDRGSGEQFF
. | TRBJ1-3 | TRBV5-1 | CASSLQGTGNTIYF
. | TRBJ1-5 | TRBV6-1 | CASSDFPVGAHPSNQPQHF
. | TRBJ2-2 | TRBV7-2 | CASSETRGPGELFF
. | TRBJ1-5 | TRBV14 | CASSHRQGGQPQHF
. | TRBJ1-1 | TRBV3-1/TRBV3-2 | CASSQVSGTEAFF
. | TRBJ1-1 | TRBV18 | CASSLSDGNTEAFF
. | TRBJ1-3 | TRBV21-1 | CASSKTSFSFCPSGNTIYF
. | TRBJ1-2 | TRBV9 | CASGGAANYGYTF
few | TRBJ1-2 | TRBV12-2 | CASRSLQGHHYGYTF
. | TRBJ1-1 | TRBV18 | CASSPVTGLGNTEAFF
. | TRBJ2-3 | TRBV10-1 | CASSAGTDTQYF
once | TRBJ2-1 | TRBV9 | CASSDRGTVDGNEQFF
. | TRBJ1-4 | TRBV18 | CASSPRTGTNEKLFF
. | TRBJ2-3 | TRBV9 | CASSYAGVWTDTQYF
once | TRBJ2-3 | TRBV6-7 | CASSYSKDGSCPTATDTQYF
. | TRBJ1-6 | TRBV7-8 | CASSLVGPRDNSPLHF
. | TRBJ2-3 | TRBV5-1 | CASSLSGYTDTQYF
. | TRBJ2-5 | TRBV20-1 | CSASRSRGRSGGAWSEETQYF
. | TRBJ2-2 | TRBV18 | CASSPPRDGELFF
. | TRBJ2-1 | TRBV7-3 | CASSSTGLAGGSALFF
few | TRBJ1-6 | TRBV6-1 | CASSERWIEPLHF
. | TRBJ2-7 | TRBV5-6 | CASSLRFGGGVYEQYF
. | TRBJ2-2 | TRBV2 | CASKGLAGGYTGELFF
few | TRBJ2-2 | TRBV5-4 | CASSFRQGGTGELFF
. | TRBJ2-3 | TRBV18 | CASSASTDTQYF
. | TRBJ2-7 | TRBV5-1 | CASSPWTDSVSYEQYF
once | TRBJ1-3 | TRBV7-9 | CASSRRTGGNTIYF
. | TRBJ1-5 | TRBV7-2 | CASSFQGTSNQPQHF
. | TRBJ2-6 | TRBV7-9 | CASSLAAGQSSGANVLTF
. | TRBJ2-2 | TRBV11-3 | CASSQAGTGSGELFF
. | TRBJ2-5 | TRBV5-1 | CASSFNTQETQYF
. | TRBJ1-2 | TRBV5-1 | CASSLERGRDGYTF
. | TRBJ2-2 | TRBV6-5 | CASSLRNTGELFF
. | TRBJ1-5 | TRBV7-3 | CASSLPPQGPGNQPQHF
. | TRBJ2-4 | TRBV5-1 | CASSLVTGYEGSRYF
once | TRBJ2-5 | TRBV19 | CASSIGSGETQYF
once | TRBJ2-1 | TRBV7-3 | CASSSGLADPSTHYNEQFF
. | TRBJ2-5 | TRBV2 | CASSTTSGRRGETQYF